This TCR beta chain was profiled in a study of memory CD4+ T cells and cytomegalovirus serostatus. Regarding the study as a whole: Each of fewer than 80 CMV-associated TCRbeta sequences occurred in one to five individuals.

The sort gate was single viable CD3+CD4+CD8-CD45RO+ cells for memory CD4+ T cells. The V and J ends lost 5 bases and 4 bases respectively, with 17 bases between them. The CDR3 loop spans 15 amino acids. Germline values: CDR1 LGHNA, CDR2 YNFKEQ. Generated by immunoSEQ multiplex PCR, the TCRdb table keeps only in-frame clones and is missing some. The data contain 50,000 to 65,000 clones, around 80% of them singletons. For this clone: Antigen: not known.

This clonotype was sampled from an adult in good health and CMV-seropositive. Sequences were obtained from memory CD4+ T cells from blood. The chain joins TRBV4-2 to TRBJ1-1; no clear D gene. The CDR3 loop is CASSLKEGGSTEAFF. DNA for the CDR3: TGTGCCAGCAGCTTGAAGGAGGGCGGTAGCACTGAAGCTTTCTTT.